Below are 18 T cell receptor beta chains sequenced from a single sample in a study of tumor-infiltrating lymphocytes in glioblastoma multiforme. TCR beta libraries were built from RNA through three nested multiplex PCR rounds using modified ARM-PCR. Using its own MiXCR run on the multiplex PCR reads, TCRdb lists one record per CDR3 protein. Found here are around 30,000 distinct CDR3 sequences, 50% to 75% of them singletons; the top ten hold around a third. The sample consisted of brain tumor tissue. The receptors shown here come from a male donor with glioblastoma.

A word on this clonotype: One base away lies a much larger clone, so this may be a sequencing read error. The chain uses TRBV6-2 or TRBV6-3 and TRBJ2-7; D gene uncertain. This CDR3 comprises 13 residues. CDR1 is MNHEY, CDR2 SVGEGT, per germline. Deletions cut 4 bases from V and 6 bases from J, with 13 bases between. CDR3: CASSSPPAREQYF. DNA for the CDR3: TGTGCCAGCAGTTCGCCACCGGCCCGCGAGCAGTACTTC.

J is TRBJ2-2 and V is TRBV7-9; 10 positions match TRBD2. The trim removed 2 bases at V and 5 bases at J, leaving 8 bases unmatched. CDR3 length equals 17 residues. Germline V CDR1 and CDR2: SEHNR, FQNEAQ (reference sequence). CDR3 DNA sequence: TGTGCCAGCAGCTTATCGCCTACTAGCGGGATGACCGGGGAGCTGTTTTTT. This encodes CASSLSPTSGMTGELFF. The full variable domain, in which reference TRBV7-9 and TRBJ2-2 provide the parts outside the CDR3, is DTGVSQNPRHKITKRGQNVTFRCDPISEHNRLYWYRQTLGQGPEFLTYFQNEAQLEKSRLLSDRFSAERPKGSFSTLEIQRTEQGDSAMYLCASSLSPTSGMTGELFFGEGSRLTVL.

In its sample, this clonotype was seen many times. CDR3 sequence reads: CSARDPGQTTYTF. The CDR3 DNA reads as TGCAGTGCTAGAGATCCGGGTCAAACGACCTACACCTTC. V and J are TRBV20-1 and TRBJ1-2; D not certain. Germline V gene data show CDR1 as DFQATT and CDR2 as SNEGSKA (reference sequence). V lost 0 bases and J lost 10, with 15 bases in between. The CDR3 is 13 amino acids.

Notes on this clonotype: A much larger clonotype is one base distant, so this may be a read error. The chain uses TRBV28 and TRBJ1-1; D may be TRBD1 (6 bases). With 2 bases removed from V and 2 bases from J, the gap between germline ends came to 18 bases. This CDR3 has 17 amino acids. Looked up from germline, CDR1 is MDHEN and CDR2 is SYDVKM. Here the CDR3 DNA reads TGTGCCAGCAGTTTAGGAACAGGGTCCTGGATTAACACTGAAGCTTTCTTT. Protein sequence: CASSLGTGSWINTEAFF.

This clonotype was observed at least ten times. The rearrangement uses TRBV5-1 and TRBJ2-3; possible D gene TRBD1, 6 bases. Trimming stripped 7 bases from V and 0 bases from J, with 15 bases between. This CDR3 is built from 15 residues. CDR1 is SGHRS, CDR2 YFSETQ, per germline. The CDR3 is CASGRGGSSTDTQYF. CDR3 DNA sequence: TGCGCCAGCGGACGAGGGGGATCTAGCACAGATACGCAGTATTTT. The full variable domain, rest sourced from reference TRBV5-1 and TRBJ2-3, is KAGVTQTPRYLIKTRGQQVTLSCSPISGHRSVSWYQQTPGQGLQFLFEYFSETQRNKGNFPGRFSGRQFSNSRSEMNVSTLELGDSALYLCASGRGGSSTDTQYFGPGTRLTVL.

CDR3: CASSQGQGRRETQYF. The DNA for the CDR3 is TGCGCCAGCAGCCAAGGTCAAGGCAGACGAGAGACCCAGTACTTC. The chain employs TRBV4-1 and TRBJ2-5; D is unresolved. V was shortened by 1 base and J by 4 bases, with 13 bases between the two germline ends. This CDR3 comprises 15 residues. CDR1 is MGHRA, CDR2 YSYEKL, per germline.

This clonotype was seen only a few times. The junction differs from germline at one of its ends, possibly a read error. The V call is TRBV10-3, the J call TRBJ2-2; D assignment may be TRBD1 or TRBD2 (5 bases each). Germline V gene sequence: CDR1 ENHRY, CDR2 SYGVKD. This CDR3 is 16 amino acids long. CDR3 DNA sequence: TGTGCCATCCCTATACCGGGGCAACCGAACACCGAGGAGCTGTTTTTT. This encodes CAIPIPGQPNTEELFF.

This clonotype is medium-sized in the sample. This chain uses TRBV29-1 with TRBJ2-3; D is possibly TRBD1 (7 bases). Deletions cut 7 bases from V and 4 bases from J, with 15 bases between. Germline assignment: CDR1 SQVTM and CDR2 ANQGSEA. The CDR3 sequence is 13 residues long. The CDR3: CSAGLRGPDTQYF. CDR3 DNA: TGCAGCGCGGGACTTAGGGGGCCAGATACGCAGTATTTT.

As concerns this clonotype: The CDR3 does not close with the conserved phenylalanine or tryptophan, likely indicating a read error. This chain's CDR3 is CASSQEAGGGRGYNEQFS. CDR3 in DNA: TGCGCCAGCAGCCAGGAAGCAGGTGGCGGGAGGGGCTACAATGAGCAGTTCTCC. This chain links TRBV4-1 with TRBJ2-1; 9 bases map to TRBD2. The CDR3 totals 18 residues. The junction had 12 bases not matched to a gene; V was cut back by 3 bases and J by 3 bases. Looked up from germline, CDR1 is MGHRA and CDR2 is YSYEKL.

This chain uses TRBV7-9 with TRBJ2-7; D possibly corresponds to TRBD2 (6 bases). The V end lost 0 bases, the J end lost 4 bases, and 13 bases lay between the germline ends. The CDR3 spans 15 residues. From germline, CDR1 is SEHNR and CDR2 FQNEAQ (reference sequence). The CDR3 nucleotides read TGTGCCAGCAGCTTAGCCCCCGGGACTGTGTACGAGCAGTACTTC. The encoded protein is CASSLAPGTVYEQYF.

By share of the sample, this clonotype is medium-sized. The chain carries TRBV6-5 and TRBJ2-3; D gene unclear. Trimming cost V 4 bases and J 7 bases, with 15 bases left between them. The CDR3 has 14 amino acids. From germline, CDR1 is MNHEY and CDR2 SVGAGI. CDR3 amino acids: CASSLGPPAYTQYF. In nucleotides, the CDR3 is TGTGCCAGCAGTTTAGGACCTCCTGCATATACGCAGTATTTT.

V is TRBV20-1 and J is TRBJ2-7; D not certain. V was pared by 0 bases and J by 4 bases, with 10 bases between. Germline values: CDR1 DFQATT, CDR2 SNEGSKA (reference sequence). This CDR3 comprises 13 residues. The CDR3 DNA reads TGCAGTGCTAGAGATATGGCCGGTTACGAGCAGTACTTC. Its protein is CSARDMAGYEQYF.

The CDR3 coding sequence is TGCGCCAGCAGACTGACAGGTGGAAACATTCAGTACTTC. Translating gives CASRLTGGNIQYF. The rearrangement uses TRBV5-1 and TRBJ2-4; TRBD1 is a possible D gene (6 bases). The CDR3 consists of 13 residues. Trimming shortened V by 5 bases and J by 6 bases, and 12 bases separated the two germline ends. CDR1 is SGHRS, CDR2 YFSETQ, per germline.

This clonotype came up a few times. This CDR3 reads CASSLEGPTEAFF. The CDR3, as DNA: TGCGCCAGCAGCTTGGAAGGACCCACTGAAGCTTTCTTT. This chain uses TRBV5-1 with TRBJ1-1; unclear D gene. The CDR3 consists of 13 residues. Germline V gene sequence: CDR1 SGHRS, CDR2 YFSETQ. V was cut by 0 bases and J by 4 bases, with 7 bases left in between.

At least ten counts were recorded for this clonotype. This CDR3 is CASSATGVTQYF. CDR3 in DNA: TGTGCCAGCAGTGCAACCGGGGTGACGCAGTATTTT. This rearrangement joins TRBV6-2 or TRBV6-3 to TRBJ2-3; D may be TRBD2 (5 bases). This CDR3 has 12 residues. CDR1 is MNHEY and CDR2 is SVGEGT in the germline V gene. V was trimmed by 5 bases and J by 9 bases, leaving 12 bases between them.

On this clonotype itself: The junction departs from the called germline gene at one end, perhaps through a read error. The chain joins TRBV20-1 to TRBJ1-4; no clear D gene. Germline CDR1 is DFQATT and CDR2 is SNEGSKA (reference sequence). This CDR3 spans 14 amino acids. CDR3 coding DNA: TGCTGTGCTAGAGAGGACCGGGCAACTGAAAAACTGTTTTTC. The encoded protein is CCAREDRATEKLFF.

This clonotype was counted many times. This sequence joins TRBV10-3 and TRBJ1-1; TRBD1 matches at 9 bases. With 6 bases clipped from V and 5 bases from J, the junction kept 4 bases outside the gene matches. The CDR3 consists of 13 residues. The germline V gene encodes CDR1 ENHRY and CDR2 SYGVKD. The CDR3 region is CAIRGDRVTEAFF. In DNA, the CDR3 is TGTGCCATCAGAGGGGACAGGGTTACTGAAGCTTTCTTT.

For this clonotype: A much more abundant neighbour one base away suggests this may be a read error. The chain is built from TRBV10-2 and TRBJ2-1; D unclear. V was clipped by 9 bases and J by 4 bases, with 13 bases between them. The CDR3 runs 13 residues. Germline CDR1 is WSHSY and CDR2 is SAAADI. CDR3 sequence reads: CARSLGRYNEQFF. CDR3 coding DNA: TGCGCCAGGAGCCTAGGAAGGTACAATGAGCAGTTCTTC.